Shown below are 8 T cell receptor beta chains from a single sample sequenced in a study of shared clonotypes between healthy human individuals. TCRdb's copy holds only in-frame clones and misses some; the assay was immunoSEQ multiplex PCR. The data contain 300,000 to 350,000 clones, roughly 80% of them singletons. Sequencing was carried out using memory CD4+ T cells sorted from blood. The subset: CD45RA-negative fraction. These receptors originate from a man in his thirties or forties in good health.

This clone occurred a few times. V usage is TRBV7-8 and J usage is TRBJ2-1, with 10 bases lining up with TRBD2. Per germline, CDR1 SGHVS and CDR2 FQNEAQ. This CDR3 is built from 15 residues. J gave up 4 bases and V 4 bases, and 4 bases lay outside the gene matches. The CDR3 DNA sequence: TGTGCCAGCAGCTCTAGCGGGAGAGCGTACAATGAGCAGTTCTTC. Protein product: CASSSSGRAYNEQFF.

The chain employs TRBV30 and TRBJ1-1, with D tentatively TRBD1 (6 bases). The V and J ends lost 5 bases and 5 bases respectively, with 12 bases between them. The CDR3 runs 12 residues. Germline loops: CDR1 GTSNPN, CDR2 SVGIG (reference sequence). CDR3 sequence (DNA): TGTGCCTGGGTTAGGGGGAGAACTGAAGCTTTCTTT. Translated: CAWVRGRTEAFF.

This CDR3 is CASSLNRGLAGADTQYF. Here the CDR3 DNA reads TGTGCCAGCAGCCTAAACAGAGGACTAGCGGGGGCAGATACGCAGTATTTT. The chain joins TRBV5-8 to TRBJ2-3; 13 bases align to TRBD2. The CDR3 extends over 17 amino acids. V dropped 4 bases and J dropped 4; count of bases not matched to a gene: 9. Germline CDR1 reads SGHTS; CDR2 reads YDEGEE.

The rearrangement links TRBV29-1 to TRBJ2-3, with 10 bases aligning to TRBD1. The CDR3 spans 15 residues. V dropped 4 bases and J dropped 6; count of bases not matched to a gene: 10. Germline V CDR1 and CDR2: SQVTM, ANQGSEA. CDR3 DNA sequence: TGCAGCGTTGCCCGTTTAGGGACAGGGGTGGATACGCAGTATTTT. Protein product: CSVARLGTGVDTQYF.

The genes are TRBV27 and TRBJ1-4; D not certain. Germline CDR1 reads MNHEY; CDR2 reads SMNVEV (reference sequence). CDR3 length equals 11 residues. The DNA for the CDR3 is TGTGTGGACCAAAGATGGGTAAAACTGTTTTTT. Its translation: CVDQRWVKLFF.

In this sample, this clone turned up many times. Distinct nucleotide sequences in the sample also encode this CDR3. The gene calls are TRBV5-4 and TRBJ1-1; maybe TRBD1 (6 bases). The CDR3 consists of 16 residues. CDR1 and CDR2 (germline): SGHNT, YYREEE (reference sequence). V lost 2 bases to trimming and J lost 0 bases, with 14 bases between them. The DNA for the CDR3 is TGTGCCAGCAGCTTAGCCCGGGGGCAGATGAACACTGAAGCTTTCTTT. This sequence encodes CASSLARGQMNTEAFF.

This chain uses TRBV19 with TRBJ2-5, with TRBD1 as a possible D gene (7 bases). Trimming shortened V by 3 bases and J by 0 bases, and 11 bases separated the two germline ends. The CDR3 spans 15 residues. CDR1 and CDR2 from the germline V gene are LNHDA and SQIVND (reference sequence). This CDR3 is CASSIGGQYQETQYF. CDR3 in DNA: TGTGCCAGTAGTATCGGGGGACAGTACCAAGAGACCCAGTACTTC. Full variable domain (missing parts from reference TRBV19 and TRBJ2-5): DGGITQSPKYLFRKEGQNVTLSCEQNLNHDAMYWYRQDPGQGLRLIYYSQIVNDFQKGDIAEGYSVSREKKESFPLTVTSAQKNPTAFYLCASSIGGQYQETQYFGPGTRLLVL.

This chain uses TRBV28 with TRBJ2-1, with D unclear. The CDR3 spans 14 residues. Per the germline V gene, CDR1 is MDHEN and CDR2 is SYDVKM. The V end lost 8 bases, the J end lost 4 bases, and 15 bases lay between the germline ends. This CDR3 is CASRGETRYNEQFF. CDR3 in DNA: TGTGCCAGCCGCGGAGAAACGCGGTACAATGAGCAGTTCTTC.